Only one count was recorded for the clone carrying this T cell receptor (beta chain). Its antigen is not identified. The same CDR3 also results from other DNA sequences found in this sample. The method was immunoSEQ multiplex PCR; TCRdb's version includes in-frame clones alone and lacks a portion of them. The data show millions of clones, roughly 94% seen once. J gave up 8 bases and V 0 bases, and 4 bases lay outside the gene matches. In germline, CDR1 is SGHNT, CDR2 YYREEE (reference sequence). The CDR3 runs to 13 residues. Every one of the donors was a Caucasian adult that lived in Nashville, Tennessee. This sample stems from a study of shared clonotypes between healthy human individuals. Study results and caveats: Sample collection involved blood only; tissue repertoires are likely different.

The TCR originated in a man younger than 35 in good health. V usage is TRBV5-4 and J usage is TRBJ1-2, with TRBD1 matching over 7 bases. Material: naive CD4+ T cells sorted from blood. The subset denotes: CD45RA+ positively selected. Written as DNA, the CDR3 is TGTGCCAGCAGCTTGGGACAGGGTGGAGGCTACACCTTC. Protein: CASSLGQGGGYTF.